This T cell receptor (beta chain) appears in the sequencing data of a study of shared clonotypes between healthy human individuals. Study information: Participating donors consisted of two women and a few men aged 18 to 49. Points from the study as a whole: Sharing across four donors was highest in naive CD4 (around 5%) and lowest in memory CD8 (around 0.4%).

The sorted-subset replicate PCRs were given around 200 ng DNA, which is 25,000 to 35,000 T cell genomes. How the authors handled the data: ImmunoSEQ gave junction-only sequences without quality scores, so filtering differed. Only in-frame clones appear in the TCRdb table, and some are missing; sequencing was by immunoSEQ multiplex PCR. That table supplies the V and J calls and clone size; D and trimming were determined from the DNA. The repertoire holds hundreds of thousands of clones, with roughly 73% as singletons. This CDR3 is built from 12 residues. V shed 4 bases and J shed 4 bases, with 11 bases lying between them. Per the germline V gene, CDR1 is SQVTM and CDR2 is ANQGSEA. Comment on this clone: Antigen unknown.

The chain has TRBV29-1 and TRBJ2-7; D is perhaps TRBD2 (5 bases). The sample taken for sequencing was memory CD4+ T cells sorted from blood. This sample's subset: CD45RA-negative fraction. This TCR derives from a woman aged 25 to 39 in good health. The CDR3: CSVGLGEYEQYF. DNA of the CDR3: TGCAGCGTTGGCCTCGGGGAGTACGAGCAGTACTTC.